The 3 T cell receptor beta chains below were found in one sample sequenced in a study of Graves' ophthalmopathy and Graves' hyperthyroidism. RNA transcripts served as template for amplifying TCR beta CDR3 sequences. The library came from an HTBI-primed first-round RT-PCR and a second-round multiplex PCR. TCRdb re-analysed the multiplex PCR reads in MiXCR, keeping a single row per CDR3 protein. Among 620,000 or so distinct CDR3 sequences listed, over 20% were seen once. Material for sequencing was peripheral blood. Receptors were obtained from a woman aged 18-29 years with stable Graves' hyperthyroidism. Some clones in this sample may be carry-over from other donors' samples.

This clonotype was observed many times. The rearrangement uses TRBV28 and TRBJ2-7; 11 bases agree with TRBD2. The CDR3 extends over 16 amino acids. CDR1 and CDR2 from the germline V gene are MDHEN and SYDVKM. V dropped 4 bases and J dropped 0; count of bases not matched to a gene: 5. CDR3 sequence reads: CASSWTSGSSSYEQYF. In DNA form, the CDR3 reads TGTGCCAGCAGTTGGACTAGCGGGTCGAGCTCCTACGAGCAGTACTTC.

J is TRBJ1-5 and V is TRBV7-9; D gene ambiguous. V was cut by 1 base and J by 8 bases, with 9 bases left in between. Germline CDR1 is SEHNR and CDR2 is FQNEAQ (reference sequence). There are 13 residues in the CDR3. As DNA, the CDR3 is TGTGCCAGCAGCTTAGATGGGGTAGAGCCCCAGCATTTT. Translated, it gives CASSLDGVEPQHF.

V and J are TRBV20-1 and TRBJ1-1; D unclear. The CDR3 extends over 13 amino acids. Germline V gene lookup returns CDR1 DFQATT and CDR2 SNEGSKA (reference sequence). Trimming removed 6 bases at V and 4 bases at J, with 15 bases between. DNA for the CDR3: TGCAGTGCGTTACGGAACGGGGTCACTGAAGCTTTCTTT. Protein: CSALRNGVTEAFF.